This T cell receptor (beta chain) was sequenced for a study of cytomegalovirus exposure and HLA in healthy donors (dated by TCRdb to about 2017). The study in broad terms: An earlier analysis of some 600 of the donors reported roughly 300 Gb of sequence data and roughly 120 million unique TCR beta sequences obtained from approximately 180 million T cells. Roughly 300 gigabases of sequencing data and roughly 90 million unique TCR sequences were included in an early release covering about 700 HLA-typed donors. Among the approximately 430 genotyped donors, around 81% belonged to the genetic ancestry cluster associated with self-reported Caucasian donors. The study was designed to test whether signatures of past pathogen exposure could be identified by cataloging public T cell receptors. The T cell repertoires of some 700 subjects were profiled by immunosequencing and related to cytomegalovirus serostatus. In addition to the first cohort of 650 to 750 subjects, a separate validation cohort of some 120 different subjects was used. To predict cytomegalovirus infection status, the study brought together high-throughput TCR immunosequencing, statistical association of individual TCRs with disease status, and machine learning. In a later analysis, previously published TCR beta repertoires from 670 or so donors were re-analyzed and high-resolution HLA genotyping was added so that TCR occurrence patterns could be studied. Rather than using new phenotypic data, the later analysis identified candidate immune exposures from TCR beta sequences and from how often those sequences occurred across donors. An earlier analysis of 450 to 750 of the donors used high-throughput TCR beta sequencing to judge whether each TCR beta V gene segment behaved as functional or pseudogenic. Donor age, sex, ethnicity and CMV serostatus were collected together with the repertoire data. A later genetic analysis took genome-wide SNP genotypes for about 55% of the 666 donors and used that subset as a discovery cohort. All discovery cohort repertoires had been generated using a single sequencing platform. HLA typing covered class I and class II loci at four-digit resolution. Typing coverage varied by locus: roughly 620-630 donors for A, B, C, DRB1 and DQB1; approximately 500 for DQA1; about 590 for DPA1; fewer than 480 for DPB1. Because of strong linkage in the cohort, five DR-DQ haplotypes were treated as single units for association and clustering. On average, around 200,000 unique TCR beta nucleotide sequences were sequenced per donor among several hundred genotyped donors of the cohort, with approximately 18% of those sequences being non-productive.

Libraries were constructed by the immunoSEQ multiplex PCR assay. A mixture of 60 forward primers for TCR Vbeta segments and 13 reverse primers for TCR Jbeta segments was used in the multiplex PCR. A multiplex PCR assay on genomic DNA amplified the CDR3 region of rearranged TCR beta genes. The Illumina HiSeq System was used to sequence the amplified TCR beta libraries as 87-base-pair reads. Per the source publication's procedure: A later analysis tallied roughly 80 million unique TCR beta chains across the 610 or so repertoires, and some 10 million of those chains were shared by two or more donors. To remove PCR and sequencing errors, raw reads were error-corrected and collapsed into unique sequences using a nearest-neighbor algorithm that merged closely related sequences. CDR3 sequences were aligned to IMGT reference sequences to assign V, D and J gene segments. For a sequence to be retained, a match of at least six nucleotides to both a V gene segment and a J gene segment was required. Rearrangements were called productive when the CDR3 lacked stop codons and stayed in frame with V and J; all others were non-productive. CDR3 was defined according to IMGT convention as the region running from the second conserved V-encoded cysteine to the conserved J-encoded phenylalanine. Sequences without an unambiguous match to a single V gene segment were excluded from the earlier analysis of over 500 of the donors. An earlier analysis of almost 600 of the donors classified V segments as functional when productive rearrangements were above 56.7% and as segregating when the standard deviation between donors was above 5%. A statistical classification framework was built for diagnosing cytomegalovirus status from the catalog of TCR beta chain sequences. A later analysis assigned V and J genes by comparing TCR nucleotide sequences with IMGT/GENE-DB human TR gene sequences. A later analysis assigned CDR3 sequences and most-parsimonious VDJ recombination scenarios with the TCRdist pipeline. In a later analysis, every TCR beta chain was defined by the combination of its CDR3 amino acid sequence and its V-gene family, and reads without a unique V-gene family were dropped. In a later analysis, nearly 600 highly shared, low-generation-probability nucleotide sequences were removed to address suspected cross-contamination and a sequencing artifact. In a later analysis, a clonal expansion index for each public chain was calculated from normalized within-repertoire ranks of inferred template counts. A later analysis computed generation probabilities with a VDJ recombination model fitted to out-of-frame rearrangements, and checked the results against IGoR. In a later analysis, TCR-TCR, TCR-HLA and TCR-CMV co-occurrence was scored with hypergeometric tests, and a repertoire-size bias correction was applied to TCR pairs. To estimate false discovery rates, a later analysis permuted the HLA or CMV assignments 20 times. In a later analysis, co-occurring TCRs were grouped using DBSCAN, and TCRdist sequence similarity was added for clustering within HLA-allele-positive subsets. For co-occurrence clustering, repertoires with fewer than 30,000 or more than 120,000 public chains were excluded, along with roughly 5 repertoires with anomalous nucleotide sharing. TCRdb took over this immuneACCESS table, retaining in-frame rearrangements with V and J assigned. Such tables are incomplete; in checked studies, under half of the missing clones stem from an unresolved V gene, and the remainder is unexplained. Clonal size and the V and J genes are those of that table, whereas D and trimming came from the DNA. This sample holds under 150,000 clones; roughly 79% were observed only once. The ten largest clones add up to approximately 1.7% of the sample.

In total, approximately 700 healthy bone marrow donors made up the cohort. At the time of sampling, all cohort members were nominally healthy, though unrecorded immune exposures were likely present. The donor was CMV seronegative and belonged to the group of more than 300 seronegative cohort members. Each donor provided a peripheral blood sample, and peripheral blood mononuclear cells were used for TCR beta sequencing. The Qiagen DNeasy Blood Extraction Kit was used to extract genomic DNA from the blood cell samples. Regarding this clone: Its antigen target is currently unknown. Base quality data are lacking; no much larger clone is found one base away.

Summary of the overall study and its limitations: According to the authors, the approach could potentially be generalized to other disease states and immunological phenotypes. The study gave a list of around 170 TCR beta chains associated with cytomegalovirus. Most TCR sequences were seen in very few donors, while some public TCRs were found in many individuals. Because some donors lacked HLA typing at each locus, the association tests relied only on the typed subset. In a later analysis, TCR association rates were found to vary across HLA loci, with the most associated TCRs seen for DRB1 alleles and the fewest for HLA-C alleles. A later genetic analysis associated a missense DCLRE1C variant with V-gene and J-gene trimming of TCR beta chains, and an independent cohort replicated the association. For the cohort, immune exposure information was limited to CMV serostatus. Correlated functional status among segregating V segments might reflect linkage disequilibrium, but an unknown experimental factor could not be ruled out. A cluster of highly shared sequence variants was judged likely to be a technical artifact of the sequencing pipeline. A further reported finding was that TCR beta sequences accurately predicted the HLA-A and HLA-B alleles for most subjects in the first cohort. This cohort had only TCR beta chains sequenced, and the lack of alpha or paired-chain data limited which features could be detected. The classifier was reported to diagnose cytomegalovirus status with high specificity and sensitivity in both the original and validation cohorts. According to a later genetic analysis, donors in an Asian-associated ancestry cluster had fewer N-insertions in productive TCRs than the approximately 700-donor mean. A later analysis reported that several top co-occurrence clusters appeared linked to parvovirus B19, influenza, CMV and Epstein-Barr virus. According to a later analysis, most CMV-associated TCR beta chains appeared to be HLA-restricted, and the HLA associations seemed to be driven largely by CMV exposure. Because counts were too low, seventeen rarely observed V segments, including chromosome 9 orphons, were excluded from the earlier analysis of around 590 of the donors. Some IMGT-functional V segments, including TRBV6-2 and TRBV6-3, could not be told apart with the 87-base-pair reads, so those segments were excluded. Compared with equally common non-associated chains, HLA-associated TCR beta chains in a later analysis were more clonally expanded and had lower generation probabilities. In vitro tests confirmed that a few of the cytomegalovirus-associated TCR beta chains recognize cytomegalovirus antigens. When HLA alleles, especially DR and DQ, strongly co-occurred, attributing TCR associations to individual alleles was difficult. In an earlier analysis of 587 of the donors, most TCR beta V segments appeared in productive rearrangements about 90% or about 30% of the time, broadly matching IMGT annotations. Roughly uniform sequencing depth across donors was assumed in presence/absence analyses, although this assumption may not hold. In a later analysis, some 17,000 TCR beta sequences were associated with specific HLA alleles at a false discovery rate of 0.05.

CDR1 LGHNA and CDR2 YNFKEQ were looked up in the germline V gene. V has 4 bases trimmed and J has 2 bases trimmed; junction bases matching no gene number 15. From cysteine to phenylalanine, the CDR3 is 18 amino acids long. Of the read, only the CDR3 DNA is kept; its 54 bases are in frame from base 1. The rearrangement combines TRBV4-2 with TRBJ2-3, and 7 junctional nucleotides match TRBD1. Sequencing was performed on PBMCs. The receptor was derived from a woman in her 50s in good health and CMV-seronegative. The sequenced DNA: TGTGCCAGCAGCCCGGGTAGAGGGGGCGGTACACCCACAGATACGCAGTATTTT. Protein translation: CASSPGRGGGTPTDTQYF.